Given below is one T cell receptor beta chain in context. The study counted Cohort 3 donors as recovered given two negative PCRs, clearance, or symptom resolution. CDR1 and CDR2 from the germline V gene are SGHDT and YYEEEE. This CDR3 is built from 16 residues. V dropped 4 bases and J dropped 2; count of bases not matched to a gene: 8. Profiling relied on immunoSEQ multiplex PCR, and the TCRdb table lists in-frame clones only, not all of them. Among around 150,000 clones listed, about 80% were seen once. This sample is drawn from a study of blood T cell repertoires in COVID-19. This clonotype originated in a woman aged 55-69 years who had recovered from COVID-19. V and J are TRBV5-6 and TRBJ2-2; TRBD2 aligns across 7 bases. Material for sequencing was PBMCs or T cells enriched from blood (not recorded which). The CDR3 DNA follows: TGTGCCAGCAGCACCGGACTAGGGGTAAACACCGGGGAGCTGTTTTTT. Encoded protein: CASSTGLGVNTGELFF.